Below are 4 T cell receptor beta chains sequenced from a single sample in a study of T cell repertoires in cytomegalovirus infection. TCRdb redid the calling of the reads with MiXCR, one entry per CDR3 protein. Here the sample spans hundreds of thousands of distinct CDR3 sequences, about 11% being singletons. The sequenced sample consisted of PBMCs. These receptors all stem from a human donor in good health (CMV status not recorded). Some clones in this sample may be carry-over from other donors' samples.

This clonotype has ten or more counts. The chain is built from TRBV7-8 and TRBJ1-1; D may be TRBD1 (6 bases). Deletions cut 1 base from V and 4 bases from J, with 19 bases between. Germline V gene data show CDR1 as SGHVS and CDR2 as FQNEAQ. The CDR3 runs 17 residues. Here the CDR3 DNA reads TGTGCCAGCAGCTTAGTGGGACAAAAGAGAGGTGGCACTGAAGCTTTCTTT. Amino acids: CASSLVGQKRGGTEAFF.

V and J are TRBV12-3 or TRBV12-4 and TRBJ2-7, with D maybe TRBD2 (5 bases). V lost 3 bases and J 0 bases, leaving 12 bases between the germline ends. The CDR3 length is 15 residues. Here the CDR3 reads CASSFERRTSYEQYF. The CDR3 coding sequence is TGTGCCAGCAGTTTTGAGCGGAGGACCTCCTACGAGCAGTACTTC.

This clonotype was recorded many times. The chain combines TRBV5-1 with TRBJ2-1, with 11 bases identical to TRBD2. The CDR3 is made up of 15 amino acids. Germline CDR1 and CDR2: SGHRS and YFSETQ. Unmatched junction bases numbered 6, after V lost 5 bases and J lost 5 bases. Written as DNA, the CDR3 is TGCGCCAGCAGAAAGCCTAGCGGGAGGAACAATGAGCAGTTCTTC. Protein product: CASRKPSGRNNEQFF.

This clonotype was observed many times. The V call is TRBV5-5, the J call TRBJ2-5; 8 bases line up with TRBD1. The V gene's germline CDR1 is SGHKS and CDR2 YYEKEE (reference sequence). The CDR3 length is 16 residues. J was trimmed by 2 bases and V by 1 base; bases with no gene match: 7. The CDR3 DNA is TGTGCCAGCAGCTTGTTCACCGGGACAGGTCAAGAGACCCAGTACTTC. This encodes CASSLFTGTGQETQYF.